The 30 T cell receptor beta chains given below trace back to one sample, sequenced in a study of T cells in Graves' hyperthyroidism and ophthalmopathy. Amplified TCR beta CDR3 regions derived from RNA transcripts. TCR CDR3 underwent first-round RT-PCR with the HTBI primer set. TCRdb reanalysed the multiplex PCR reads using MiXCR and keeps one entry per CDR3 protein. The sample carries 700,000 to 850,000 distinct CDR3 sequences, roughly a third recorded once. Sequenced: blood. The receptor source for this set is a woman aged 40 to 50 with Graves' hyperthyroidism.

The chain carries TRBV12-5 and TRBJ2-5, with 7 bases matching TRBD2. Trimming took 4 bases from V and 3 from J; bases not matched to a gene: 2. CDR1 LGHNT and CDR2 FRNRAP come from the germline V gene. This CDR3 is built from 13 residues. The CDR3 region has the DNA TGTGCTAGTGGTTCCGGGACTAAAGAGACCCAGTACTTC. Amino acids: CASGSGTKETQYF. The full variable domain, rest sourced from reference TRBV12-5 and TRBJ2-5, is DARVTQTPRHKVTEMGQEVTMRCQPILGHNTVFWYRQTMMQGLELLAYFRNRAPLDDSGMPKDRFSAEMPDATLATLKIQPSEPRDSAVYFCASGSGTKETQYFGPGTRLLVL.

Only a few counts were recorded for this clonotype. The CDR3: CASSQDRGRNYRTEAFF. The CDR3 DNA reads TGCGCCAGCAGCCAAGACAGGGGGCGAAATTATAGGACTGAAGCTTTCTTT. V usage is TRBV4-3 and J usage is TRBJ1-1; 8 bases line up with TRBD1. J gave up 5 bases and V 0 bases, and 11 bases lay outside the gene matches. The CDR3 runs to 17 residues. The V gene's germline CDR1 is LGHNA and CDR2 YSLEER.

This clonotype was recorded many times. V gene TRBV7-3 combines with J gene TRBJ2-7; D is unresolved. Germline values: CDR1 SGHTA, CDR2 FQGTGA. Trimming pared 2 bases from V and 2 bases from J, leaving 7 bases between. The CDR3 extends over 13 amino acids. CDR3 sequence reads: CASSLDGPYEQYF. In DNA form, the CDR3 reads TGTGCCAGCAGCTTAGACGGCCCCTACGAGCAGTACTTC.

The V and J genes are TRBV10-3 and TRBJ1-2, with 10 positions matching TRBD1. The CDR3 spans 14 residues. V dropped 11 bases and J dropped 6; count of bases not matched to a gene: 12. Germline CDR1 is ENHRY and CDR2 is SYGVKD. CDR3 in amino acids: CASTRGTGDNGYTF. The CDR3 coding sequence is TGTGCCTCAACCCGCGGGACAGGGGATAATGGCTACACCTTC.

In this sample, this clonotype turned up many times. V usage is TRBV13 and J usage is TRBJ1-1; no reliable D call. The CDR3 has 12 amino acids. CDR1 PRHDT and CDR2 FYEKMQ come from the germline V gene (reference sequence). V shed 1 base and J shed 11 bases, with 11 bases lying between them. The CDR3 DNA reads TGTGCCAGCAGCTTAGCCCCTCTTGGCGCTTTCTTT. Its translation is CASSLAPLGAFF. The complete variable domain, with remaining parts taken from reference TRBV13 and TRBJ1-1, reads AAGVIQSPRHLIKEKRETATLKCYPIPRHDTVYWYQQGPGQDPQFLISFYEKMQSDKGSIPDRFSAQQFSDYHSELNMSSLELGDSALYFCASSLAPLGAFFGQGTRLTVV.

Many counts were recorded for this clonotype. The CDR3 region has the DNA TGTGCCATCAGTGATGCCGCGGGGGGGAGCTACGAGCAGTACTTC. It yields the protein CAISDAAGGSYEQYF. This chain uses TRBV10-3 with TRBJ2-7; 9 bases line up with TRBD2. This CDR3 contains 15 residues. Looked up from germline, CDR1 is ENHRY and CDR2 is SYGVKD. With 3 bases clipped from V and 3 bases from J, the junction kept 6 bases outside the gene matches.

This clonotype showed up just a few times. The chain recombines TRBV5-7 with TRBJ2-2; the D gene is possibly TRBD2 (7 bases). Being an ORF, TRBV5-7 has a function that is uncertain. The CDR3 contains 18 residues. Trimming took off 4 bases at V and 0 bases at J, with 19 bases between the two ends. The CDR3 DNA reads TGTGCCAGCAGCAGGAAAGGAGCGGGACAAACGAACACCGGGGAGCTGTTTTTT. It encodes CASSRKGAGQTNTGELFF.

The gene calls are TRBV19 and TRBJ1-6; perhaps TRBD1 as D (5 bases). This CDR3 spans 13 amino acids. Trimming removed 9 bases at V and 10 bases at J, with 16 bases between. Germline V gene lookup returns CDR1 LNHDA and CDR2 SQIVND (reference sequence). The CDR3 loop is CASSTVFGSPLHF. CDR3 sequence (DNA): TGTGCCAGCTCGACAGTCTTCGGGTCACCCCTCCACTTT.

This clonotype was counted a few times. The chain is built from TRBV20-1 and TRBJ2-7; no clear D gene. The CDR3 sequence is 14 residues long. Germline CDR1 DFQATT, CDR2 SNEGSKA (reference sequence). V lost 4 bases, J lost 5 bases, and 18 bases lay in between. The CDR3 sequence: CSAKEGPSRDEQYF. The CDR3 DNA follows: TGCAGTGCTAAAGAAGGGCCCTCCCGGGACGAGCAGTACTTC.

The V call is TRBV12-3 or TRBV12-4, the J call TRBJ2-2, with D perhaps matching TRBD2 (5 bases). The CDR3 runs to 16 residues. Trimming stripped 2 bases from V and 4 bases from J, with 14 bases between. The CDR3 loop reads CASSLSWLASTGELFF. As DNA, the CDR3 is TGTGCCAGCAGTTTATCTTGGCTAGCTAGCACCGGGGAGCTGTTTTTT.

This clonotype was counted only a few times. V and J are TRBV7-9 and TRBJ2-1, with D hard to call. Trimming removed 5 bases from V and 3 bases from J, with 8 bases in between. Per the germline V gene, CDR1 is SEHNR and CDR2 is FQNEAQ (reference sequence). The CDR3 has 13 amino acids. The CDR3 nucleotides read TGTGCCAGCAGCATACTCGTCTACAATGAGCAGTTCTTC. Protein sequence: CASSILVYNEQFF.

On this clonotype itself: One end of the junction fails to match germline, which may point to a read error. V gene TRBV7-2 combines with J gene TRBJ1-2; D possibly corresponds to TRBD1 (5 bases). Germline V gene sequence: CDR1 SGHTA, CDR2 FQGNSA. This CDR3 region has 12 residues. CDR3 loop: CASSSSRDGCTF. The CDR3 region has the DNA TGTGCCAGCAGCTCCTCCAGGGACGGCTGCACCTTC.

With respect to this clonotype: Lacking the conserved final phenylalanine or tryptophan, this CDR3 likely reflects a read error. In DNA form, the CDR3 reads TGTGCCATCACCGATGACGGGTCCAAAGACTACGGGCAGTACTCC. Its translation: CAITDDGSKDYGQYS. The chain combines TRBV10-3 with TRBJ2-7; tentative D call: TRBD2 (5 bases). The CDR3 totals 15 residues. Germline loops: CDR1 ENHRY, CDR2 SYGVKD.

There are a few counts of this clonotype. The CDR3 nucleotides read TGTGCCAGCAGCCGGGACAGACCCCAAGAGACCCAGTACTTC. It is translated as CASSRDRPQETQYF. The chain employs TRBV12-3 or TRBV12-4 and TRBJ2-5; 7 bases match TRBD1. V gave up 6 bases and J gave up 1 base; unmatched junction bases: 5. The CDR3 is 14 amino acids.

This clonotype was detected only once. This chain connects TRBV7-2 to TRBJ1-1; D unclear. The CDR3 covers 13 residues. The V gene lost 2 bases and the J gene lost 3 bases, with 7 bases spanning the gap. The germline gives CDR1 SGHTA, CDR2 FQGNSA. This CDR3 is CASSLLGYTEAFF. The CDR3 DNA reads TGTGCCAGCAGCTTACTAGGGTACACTGAAGCTTTCTTT.

The CDR3 is CASRQLLPYGYTF. In DNA form, the CDR3 reads TGTGCCAGCAGACAACTCCTACCCTATGGCTACACCTTC. The chain joins TRBV28 to TRBJ1-2; D call uncertain. From germline, CDR1 is MDHEN and CDR2 SYDVKM. The CDR3 extends over 13 amino acids. The ends were cut back, 6 bases at V and 4 bases at J, with 12 bases in the middle.

The chain uses TRBV6-6 and TRBJ1-5; 9 bases align to TRBD1. Germline loops: CDR1 MNHNY, CDR2 SVGAGI (reference sequence). With V trimmed by 6 bases and J by 14 bases, 11 bases remained unmatched. The CDR3 runs 13 residues. The CDR3 protein is CASRTGTGSNEHF. The CDR3 nucleotides are TGTGCCAGCAGGACCGGGACAGGGTCTAACGAGCATTTT.

In its sample, this clonotype was seen a few times. The chain joins TRBV18 to TRBJ1-1; 7 bases map to TRBD1. CDR3 size: 14 residues. V dropped 3 bases and J dropped 4; count of bases not matched to a gene: 5. CDR1 is KGHSH, CDR2 LQKENI, per germline. CDR3 region: CASSPEGARTEAFF. CDR3 coding DNA: TGTGCCAGCTCACCCGAGGGGGCGCGCACTGAAGCTTTCTTT.

This clonotype came up a few times. The CDR3 reads CATSPRGQGTHEQYF. In DNA, the CDR3 is TGTGCCACCAGCCCACGGGGACAGGGTACCCACGAGCAGTACTTC. This chain connects TRBV24-1 to TRBJ2-7; 9 positions agree with TRBD1. Germline trimming cut 7 bases from V and 5 bases from J; bases unmatched to any gene: 11. CDR3 size: 15 residues. Germline V CDR1 and CDR2: KGHDR, SFDVKD.

V usage is TRBV29-1 and J usage is TRBJ2-7, with a tentative D call TRBD1 (5 bases). CDR3 size: 12 residues. V was cut by 8 bases and J by 4 bases, with 15 bases left in between. From germline, CDR1 is SQVTM and CDR2 ANQGSEA. The CDR3 here is CSQGGHAYEQYF. DNA for the CDR3: TGCAGCCAAGGTGGACACGCTTACGAGCAGTACTTC.

Remarks on this clonotype: The junction departs from germline at one end; a sequencing error may be responsible. The chain is built from TRBV7-9 and TRBJ2-2; the D gene is possibly TRBD2 (5 bases). The CDR3 is made up of 14 amino acids. Looked up from germline, CDR1 is SEHNR and CDR2 is FQNEAQ (reference sequence). The CDR3 is CASSRTSPTGEPFF. The CDR3 DNA sequence: TGTGCCAGCAGCCGAACGAGTCCCACCGGGGAGCCGTTTTTT.

This clonotype was observed at least ten times. The chain is built from TRBV11-3 and TRBJ2-2; no clear D gene. The CDR3 runs 13 residues. Germline lookup yields CDR1 SGHNT and CDR2 YENEEA. V was cut by 4 bases and J by 7 bases, with 10 bases left in between. The CDR3 sequence: CASSSLDGGELFF. CDR3 nucleotides: TGTGCCAGCAGCTCCCTCGACGGCGGGGAGCTGTTTTTT.

Of note for this clonotype: Sequence at one end of the junction differs from germline and may be a read error. V is TRBV24-1 and J is TRBJ2-7; TRBD1 agrees at 7 bases. The CDR3 length is 13 residues. Germline CDR1 is KGHDR and CDR2 is SFDVKD. The CDR3 protein is CASSGGQFYERYF. DNA of the CDR3: TGTGCCAGCAGTGGGGGACAGTTCTACGAGCGGTACTTC.

This clonotype was seen at least ten times. The CDR3 DNA reads as TGTGCCAGCAGCCCGGACTACGCCGAGCAGTACTTC. Protein product: CASSPDYAEQYF. V and J are TRBV5-5 and TRBJ2-7, with TRBD2 as a possible D gene (6 bases). CDR3 size: 12 residues. Per germline, CDR1 SGHKS and CDR2 YYEKEE (reference sequence). The V gene lost 4 bases and the J gene lost 6 bases, with 11 bases spanning the gap.

A remark on this clonotype: A much more abundant neighbour one base away suggests this may be a read error. This CDR3 reads CAIVARELHEQYF. The CDR3 bases are TGCGCCATAGTAGCGAGAGAGCTACACGAGCAGTACTTC. The chain links TRBV10-2 to TRBJ2-7; tentative D call: TRBD2 (5 bases). This CDR3 is built from 13 residues. V lost 10 bases to trimming and J lost 5 bases, with 18 bases between them. Per germline, CDR1 WSHSY and CDR2 SAAADI.

This clonotype showed up many times. This sequence joins TRBV29-1 and TRBJ1-1; no definite D call. The germline V and J ends were trimmed by 7 bases and 1 base, with 7 bases remaining between them. The CDR3 has 11 residues. In germline, CDR1 is SQVTM, CDR2 ANQGSEA. CDR3 protein: CSAERNTEAFF. In nucleotides, the CDR3 is TGCAGCGCGGAGAGGAACACTGAAGCTTTCTTT.

This clonotype was detected ten times or more. V and J are TRBV7-8 and TRBJ1-2; 10 positions agree with TRBD1. The ends lost 4 bases at V and 5 bases at J; junction bases unmatched: 7. CDR3 length equals 15 residues. Germline V lookup: CDR1 SGHVS, CDR2 FQNEAQ. The CDR3, as DNA: TGTGCCAGCAGCTCGCCGACAGGGGGCGTGTATGGCTACACCTTC. Translating it yields CASSSPTGGVYGYTF.

Concerning this clonotype itself: One junction end disagrees with the germline gene, perhaps due to a read error. The V gene is TRBV7-2, the J gene TRBJ1-3; the D gene is possibly TRBD1 (5 bases). The CDR3 loop spans 14 amino acids. In germline, CDR1 is SGHTA, CDR2 FQGNSA. Here the CDR3 DNA reads TGTGCCAGCAGCCGCACAGGCTCTGGAAACACCTTATATTTT. This sequence encodes CASSRTGSGNTLYF. Complete variable domain (other parts from reference TRBV7-2 and TRBJ1-3): GAGVSQSPSNKVTEKGKDVELRCDPISGHTALYWYRQSLGQGLEFLIYFQGNSAPDKSGLPSDRFSAERTGGSVSTLTIQRTQQEDSAVYLCASSRTGSGNTLYFGEGSWLTVV.

The chain links TRBV6-5 to TRBJ1-1, with 10 bases aligning to TRBD1. The junction had 7 bases not matched to a gene; V was cut back by 2 bases and J by 1 base. The CDR3 extends over 17 amino acids. Germline V gives CDR1 MNHEY, CDR2 SVGAGI. The CDR3 region is CASSYGTGARENTEAFF. For the CDR3, the DNA is TGTGCCAGCAGTTACGGGACAGGGGCTCGGGAGAACACTGAAGCTTTCTTT.

In this sample, this clonotype turned up a few times. This chain uses TRBV27 with TRBJ1-6; D gene ambiguous. Trimming left V 2 bases short and J 9 bases short, with 11 bases between. CDR3 length: 14 residues. CDR1 is MNHEY, CDR2 SMNVEV, per germline (reference sequence). The CDR3 DNA follows: TGTGCCAGCAGTTTAGTGGGGTTAGGTTCACCCCTCCACTTT. Protein sequence: CASSLVGLGSPLHF.